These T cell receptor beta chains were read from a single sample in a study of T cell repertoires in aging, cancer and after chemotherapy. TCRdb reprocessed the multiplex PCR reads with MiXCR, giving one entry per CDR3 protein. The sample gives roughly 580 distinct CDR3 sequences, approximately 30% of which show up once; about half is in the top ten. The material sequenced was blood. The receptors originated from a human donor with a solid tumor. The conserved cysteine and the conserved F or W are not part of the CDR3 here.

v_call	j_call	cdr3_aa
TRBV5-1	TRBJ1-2	ASSIGQGAFGYT
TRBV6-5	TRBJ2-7	ASSWTSGRAGEQY
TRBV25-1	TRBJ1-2	ASSEKSNYGYT
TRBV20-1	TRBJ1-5	SALLGAGNQPQH
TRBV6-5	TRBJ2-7	ASSYSGTGSYEQY
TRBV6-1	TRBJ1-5	ASNFLGQGAQPQH
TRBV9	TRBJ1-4	ASSWGDSLNEKLF
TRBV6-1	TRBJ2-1	ASTRAMSNEQF
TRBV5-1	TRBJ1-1	ASSESTQRDTEAF
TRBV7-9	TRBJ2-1	ASSLSIGEQF
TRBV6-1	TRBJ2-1	ASSDLAGSNEQF
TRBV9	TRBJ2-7	ASSPLGLAYEQY
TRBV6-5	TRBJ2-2	ASSYSGGGITGELF
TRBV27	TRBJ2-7	ASSLSEISYEQY
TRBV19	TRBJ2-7	ASSNGQDYEQY
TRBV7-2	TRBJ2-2	ASSLTTGELF
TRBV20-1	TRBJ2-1	SSPEAGGGNEQF
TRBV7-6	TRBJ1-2	ASSPGGGRGGGYT
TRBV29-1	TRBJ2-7	SVEDPGQGLYEQY
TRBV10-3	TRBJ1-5	AISETGDSNQPQH
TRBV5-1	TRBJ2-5	ASSPNSQDSQETQY
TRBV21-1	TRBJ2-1	ASSKLPFQQGTGPSGQF
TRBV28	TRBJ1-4	ASSPSSGATNEKLF
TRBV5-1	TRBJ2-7	ASSLVGQGSSEQY
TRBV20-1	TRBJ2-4	SATVDGKNIQY